The present TCR beta chain was sequenced within a study of blood T cells in healthy people across ages. The study, taken as a whole, reports: Naive T cell percentage and TCR beta diversity correlated strongly. One million T cells yielded diversity estimates that were considered underestimates.

Notes on this clonotype: Its target is not known. Being one base from a much bigger clone, this may be a read error.

The CDR3 runs 12 residues. CDR1 is SGHTA and CDR2 is FQGNSA in the germline V gene. Isolating PBMCs gave at least 7 million of these cells per sample. PCR was performed a second time for roughly 7 to 11 cycles using a sample-barcoded 5' primer and a J-beta primer mix. TCRdb itself ran the 5' RACE reads through MiXCR, one entry per CDR3 protein. The table has 700,000 to 950,000 distinct CDR3 sequences, 55% to 70% seen once; the top ten hold 22%. This TCR derives from a man aged 25 to 40 in good health. This chain connects TRBV7-2 to TRBJ2-1; D is uncertain. Source material: blood. CDR3 in DNA: TGTGTCTCGGCGGTCAGCATCAATGAGCAGTTCTTC. It encodes CVSAVSINEQFF. The full variable domain, its missing parts supplied by reference TRBV7-2 and TRBJ2-1, is GAGVSQSPSNKVTEKGKDVELRCDPISGHTALYWYRQSLGQGLEFLIYFQGNSAPDKSGLPSDRFSAERTGGSVSTLTIQRTQQEDSAVYLCVSAVSINEQFFGPGTRLTVL.